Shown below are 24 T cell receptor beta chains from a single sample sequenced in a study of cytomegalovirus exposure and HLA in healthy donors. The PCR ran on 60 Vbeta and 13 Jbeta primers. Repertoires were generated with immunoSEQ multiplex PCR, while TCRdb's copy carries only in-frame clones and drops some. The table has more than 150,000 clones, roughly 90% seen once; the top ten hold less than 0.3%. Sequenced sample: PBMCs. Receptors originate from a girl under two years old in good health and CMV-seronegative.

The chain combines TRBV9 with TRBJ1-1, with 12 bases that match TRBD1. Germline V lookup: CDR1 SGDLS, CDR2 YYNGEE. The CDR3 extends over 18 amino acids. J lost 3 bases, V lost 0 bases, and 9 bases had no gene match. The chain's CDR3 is CASSVGGTGGFSDTEAFF. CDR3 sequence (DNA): TGTGCCAGCAGCGTAGGGGGGACAGGGGGCTTTTCGGACACTGAAGCTTTCTTT.

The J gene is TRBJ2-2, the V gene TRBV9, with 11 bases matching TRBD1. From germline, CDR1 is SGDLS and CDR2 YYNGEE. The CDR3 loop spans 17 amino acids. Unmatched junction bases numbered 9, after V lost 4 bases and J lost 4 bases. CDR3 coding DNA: TGTGCCAGCAGCACCGGACAGGGGGCGCTGGGCACCGGGGAGCTGTTTTTT. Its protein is CASSTGQGALGTGELFF.

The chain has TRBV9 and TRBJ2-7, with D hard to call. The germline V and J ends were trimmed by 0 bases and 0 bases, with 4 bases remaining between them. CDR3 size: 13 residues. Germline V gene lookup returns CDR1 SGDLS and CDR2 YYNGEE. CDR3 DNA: TGTGCCAGCAGCGTAGCAAACTCCTACGAGCAGTACTTC. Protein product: CASSVANSYEQYF. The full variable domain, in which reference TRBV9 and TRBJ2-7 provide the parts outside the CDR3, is DSGVTQTPKHLITATGQRVTLRCSPRSGDLSVYWYQQSLDQGLQFLIQYYNGEERAKGNILERFSAQQFPDLHSELNLSSLELGDSALYFCASSVANSYEQYFGPGTRLTVT.

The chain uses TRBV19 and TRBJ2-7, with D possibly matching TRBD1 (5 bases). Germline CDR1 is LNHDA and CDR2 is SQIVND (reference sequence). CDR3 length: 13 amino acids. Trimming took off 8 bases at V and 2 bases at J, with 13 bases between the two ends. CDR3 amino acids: CASAAGPTYEQYF. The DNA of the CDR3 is TGTGCCAGTGCCGCAGGGCCCACCTACGAGCAGTACTTC. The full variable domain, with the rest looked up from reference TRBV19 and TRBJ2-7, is DGGITQSPKYLFRKEGQNVTLSCEQNLNHDAMYWYRQDPGQGLRLIYYSQIVNDFQKGDIAEGYSVSREKKESFPLTVTSAQKNPTAFYLCASAAGPTYEQYFGPGTRLTVT.

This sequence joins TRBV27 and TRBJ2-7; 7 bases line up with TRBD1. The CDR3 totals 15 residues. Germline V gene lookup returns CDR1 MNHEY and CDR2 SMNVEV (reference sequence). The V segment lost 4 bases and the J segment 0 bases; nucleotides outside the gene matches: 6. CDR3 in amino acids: CASSSNRGSSYEQYF. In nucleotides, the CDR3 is TGTGCCAGCAGTTCGAACAGGGGAAGCTCCTACGAGCAGTACTTC.

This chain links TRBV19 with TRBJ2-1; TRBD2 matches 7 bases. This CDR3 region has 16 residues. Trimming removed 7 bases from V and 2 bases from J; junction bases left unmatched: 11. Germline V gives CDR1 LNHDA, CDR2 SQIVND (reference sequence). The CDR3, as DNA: TGTGCCAGTAAAAATAGCGGGCCCGCCACCTACAATGAGCAGTTCTTC. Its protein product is CASKNSGPATYNEQFF.

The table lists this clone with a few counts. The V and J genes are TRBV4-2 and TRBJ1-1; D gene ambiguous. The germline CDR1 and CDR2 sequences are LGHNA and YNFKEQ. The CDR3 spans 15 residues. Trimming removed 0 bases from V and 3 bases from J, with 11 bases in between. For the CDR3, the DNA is TGTGCCAGCAGCCAAGACCCCACGGGGTACACTGAAGCTTTCTTT. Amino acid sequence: CASSQDPTGYTEAFF.

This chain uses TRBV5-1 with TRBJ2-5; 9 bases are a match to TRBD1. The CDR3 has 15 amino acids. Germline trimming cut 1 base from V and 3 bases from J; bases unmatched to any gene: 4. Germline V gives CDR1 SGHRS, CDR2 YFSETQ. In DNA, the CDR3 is TGCGCCAGCAGCTTGATGACAGGGGGAAAAGAGACCCAGTACTTC. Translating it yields CASSLMTGGKETQYF.

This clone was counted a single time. CDR3 protein: CASSLATAGGIHEQFF. CDR3 sequence (DNA): TGTGCCAGCAGCTTAGCGACAGCGGGGGGGATACATGAGCAGTTCTTC. The rearrangement joins TRBV7-6 to TRBJ2-1, with 10 bases fitting TRBD2. V gave up 0 bases and J gave up 8 bases; unmatched junction bases: 7. Germline-derived CDR1 and CDR2 are SGHVS and FNYEAQ. The CDR3 loop spans 16 amino acids. Based on the CDR3 plus reference TRBV7-6 and TRBJ2-1, the full variable domain is GAGVSQSPRYKVTKRGQDVALRCDPISGHVSLYWYRQALGQGPEFLTYFNYEAQQDKSGLPNDRFSAERPEGSISTLTIQRTEQRDSAMYRCASSLATAGGIHEQFFGPGTRLTVL.

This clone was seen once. The CDR3 reads CASSLGLAGSGDTQYF. The CDR3 DNA reads as TGCGCCAGCAGCTTGGGGCTAGCGGGGTCCGGGGATACGCAGTATTTT. The chain recombines TRBV5-1 with TRBJ2-3, with 9 bases fitting TRBD2. Losses at the gene ends were 0 bases for V and 6 bases for J; bases not matched to a gene: 8. CDR3 size: 16 residues. The germline gives CDR1 SGHRS, CDR2 YFSETQ.

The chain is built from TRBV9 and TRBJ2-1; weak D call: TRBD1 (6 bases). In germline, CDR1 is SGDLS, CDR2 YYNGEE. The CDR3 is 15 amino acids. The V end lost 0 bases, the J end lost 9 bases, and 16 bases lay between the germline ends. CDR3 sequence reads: CASSVEGDPRTEQFF. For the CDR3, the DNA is TGTGCCAGCAGCGTAGAGGGGGACCCTCGGACTGAGCAGTTCTTC. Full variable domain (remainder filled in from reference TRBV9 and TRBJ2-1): DSGVTQTPKHLITATGQRVTLRCSPRSGDLSVYWYQQSLDQGLQFLIQYYNGEERAKGNILERFSAQQFPDLHSELNLSSLELGDSALYFCASSVEGDPRTEQFFGPGTRLTVL.

As DNA, the CDR3 is TGCGCCAGCAGCCAAGGGACTAGCGAAGAGACCCAGTACTTC. Translated, it gives CASSQGTSEETQYF. This chain links TRBV4-1 with TRBJ2-5, with TRBD2 matching 9 bases. CDR3 length: 14 residues. From germline, CDR1 is MGHRA and CDR2 YSYEKL. Losses at the gene ends were 1 base for V and 3 bases for J; bases not matched to a gene: 0.

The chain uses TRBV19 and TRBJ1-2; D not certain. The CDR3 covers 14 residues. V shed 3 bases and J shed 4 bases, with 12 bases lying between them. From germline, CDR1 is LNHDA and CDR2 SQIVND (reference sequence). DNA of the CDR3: TGTGCCAGTAGTATGGGAGCGGTTATCTATGGCTACACCTTC. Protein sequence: CASSMGAVIYGYTF.

CDR3 in DNA: TGTGCCAGCAGTTACCTGGGGGCTACTGGGGCCAACGTCCTGACTTTC. It is translated as CASSYLGATGANVLTF. The rearrangement joins TRBV6-5 to TRBJ2-6; D may be TRBD1 (6 bases). CDR1 is MNHEY and CDR2 is SVGAGI in the germline V gene. The ends were cut back, 2 bases at V and 2 bases at J, with 10 bases in the middle. This CDR3 has 16 residues.

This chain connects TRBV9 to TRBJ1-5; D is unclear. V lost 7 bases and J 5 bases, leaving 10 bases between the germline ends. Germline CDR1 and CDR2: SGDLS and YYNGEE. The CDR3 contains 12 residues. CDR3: CASGRVDQPQHF. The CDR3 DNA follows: TGTGCCAGCGGGAGGGTAGATCAGCCCCAGCATTTT.

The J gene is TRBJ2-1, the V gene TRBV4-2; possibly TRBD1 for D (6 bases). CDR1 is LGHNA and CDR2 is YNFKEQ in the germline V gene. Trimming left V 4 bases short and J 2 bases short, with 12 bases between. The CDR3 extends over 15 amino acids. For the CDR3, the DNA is TGTGCCAGCAGCCTGCTACAGGGAACCTACAATGAGCAGTTCTTC. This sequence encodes CASSLLQGTYNEQFF.

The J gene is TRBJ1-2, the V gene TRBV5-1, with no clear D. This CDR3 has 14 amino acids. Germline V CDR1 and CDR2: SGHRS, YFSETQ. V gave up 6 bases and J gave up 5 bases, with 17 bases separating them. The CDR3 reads CASTLGESGYGYTF. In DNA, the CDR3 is TGCGCCAGCACCCTCGGGGAATCCGGGTATGGCTACACCTTC. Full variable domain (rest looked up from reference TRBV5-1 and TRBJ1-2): KAGVTQTPRYLIKTRGQQVTLSCSPISGHRSVSWYQQTPGQGLQFLFEYFSETQRNKGNFPGRFSGRQFSNSRSEMNVSTLELGDSALYLCASTLGESGYGYTFGSGTRLTVV.

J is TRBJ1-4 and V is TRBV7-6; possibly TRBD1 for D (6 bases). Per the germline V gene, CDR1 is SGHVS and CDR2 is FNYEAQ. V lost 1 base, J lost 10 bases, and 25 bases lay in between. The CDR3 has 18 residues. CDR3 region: CASSLEPAQYLLGGKLFF. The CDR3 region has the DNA TGTGCCAGCAGCTTAGAGCCCGCCCAATATCTCCTAGGGGGAAAACTGTTTTTT.

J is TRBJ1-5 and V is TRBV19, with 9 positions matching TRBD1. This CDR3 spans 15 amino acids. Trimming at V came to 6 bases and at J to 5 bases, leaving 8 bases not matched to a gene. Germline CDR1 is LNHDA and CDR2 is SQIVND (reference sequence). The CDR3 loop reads CASRSGTGRYQPQHF. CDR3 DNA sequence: TGTGCCAGTAGGTCCGGGACAGGGCGATATCAGCCCCAGCATTTT.

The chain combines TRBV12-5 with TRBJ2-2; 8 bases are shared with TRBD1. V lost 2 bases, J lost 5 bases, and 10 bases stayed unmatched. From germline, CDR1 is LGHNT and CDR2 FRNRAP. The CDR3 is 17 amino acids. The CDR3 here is CASGLTPAGGWTGELFF. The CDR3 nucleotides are TGTGCTAGTGGTTTGACCCCGGCAGGGGGCTGGACCGGGGAGCTGTTTTTT. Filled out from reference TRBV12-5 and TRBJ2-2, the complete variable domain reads DARVTQTPRHKVTEMGQEVTMRCQPILGHNTVFWYRQTMMQGLELLAYFRNRAPLDDSGMPKDRFSAEMPDATLATLKIQPSEPRDSAVYFCASGLTPAGGWTGELFFGEGSRLTVL.

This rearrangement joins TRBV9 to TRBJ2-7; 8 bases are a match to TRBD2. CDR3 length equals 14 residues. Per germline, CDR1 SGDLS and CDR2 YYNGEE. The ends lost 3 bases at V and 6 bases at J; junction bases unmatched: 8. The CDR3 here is CASSGLSGGREQYF. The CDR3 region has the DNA TGTGCCAGCAGCGGCCTAAGCGGGGGACGCGAGCAGTACTTC.

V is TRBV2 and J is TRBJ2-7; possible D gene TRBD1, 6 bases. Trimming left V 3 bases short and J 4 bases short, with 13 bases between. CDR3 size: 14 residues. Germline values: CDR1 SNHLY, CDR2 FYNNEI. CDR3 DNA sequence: TGTGCCAGCAGTGACGGGGCAGGGACATACGAGCAGTACTTC. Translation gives CASSDGAGTYEQYF. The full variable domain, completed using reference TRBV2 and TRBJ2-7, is EPEVTQTPSHQVTQMGQEVILRCVPISNHLYFYWYRQILGQKVEFLVSFYNNEISEKSEIFDDQFSVERPDGSNFTLKIRSTKLEDSAMYFCASSDGAGTYEQYFGPGTRLTVT.

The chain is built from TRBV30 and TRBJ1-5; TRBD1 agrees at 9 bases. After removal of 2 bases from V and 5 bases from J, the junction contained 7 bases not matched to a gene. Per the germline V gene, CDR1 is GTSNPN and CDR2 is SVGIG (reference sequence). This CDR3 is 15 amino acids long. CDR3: CAWSFPDRGDQPQHF. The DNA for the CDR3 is TGTGCCTGGAGTTTCCCGGACAGGGGCGATCAGCCCCAGCATTTT.

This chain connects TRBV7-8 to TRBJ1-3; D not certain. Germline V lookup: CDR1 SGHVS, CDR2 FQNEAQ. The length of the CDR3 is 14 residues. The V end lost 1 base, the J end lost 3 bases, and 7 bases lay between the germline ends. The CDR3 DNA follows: TGTGCCAGCAGCTTAGGCCGGGGTGGAAACACCATATATTTT. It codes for CASSLGRGGNTIYF.